This T cell receptor beta chain was documented in a study of cytomegalovirus exposure and HLA in healthy donors. Amplification used 60 Vbeta primers and 13 Jbeta primers. The repertoire was sequenced with immunoSEQ multiplex PCR; TCRdb's copy has only in-frame clones and lacks some. In the table there are 100,000 to 150,000 clones, about 10% of which are singletons. This clone appeared a few times. This TCR derives from a woman under 30 in good health and CMV-seropositive. What was sequenced was PBMCs.

DNA for the CDR3: TGTGCCAGCAGCTCTGGACAGGGGAACTACGAGCAGTACTTC. Translation: CASSSGQGNYEQYF. The V gene is TRBV5-4, the J gene TRBJ2-7; 9 bases map to TRBD1. Germline V gives CDR1 SGHNT, CDR2 YYREEE (reference sequence). V lost 3 bases to trimming and J lost 3 bases; unmatched junction nucleotides: 4. The CDR3 spans 14 residues.